Listed here are 17 T cell receptor beta chains from one sample, sequenced in a study of radiotherapy plus CTLA-4 blockade in lung cancer. TCRdb keeps only in-frame clones here, not all; method: immunoSEQ multiplex PCR. The sample consists of 130,000 or so clones, 85% to 90% of them appearing once. This specimen was peripheral blood, taken from a patient treated with radiotherapy plus ipilimumab. These receptors all stem from a human donor with non-small cell lung cancer that progressed on radiotherapy plus ipilimumab.

The V and J genes are TRBV7-2 and TRBJ1-2; D gene unclear. With 1 base removed from V and 8 bases from J, the gap between germline ends came to 14 bases. The CDR3 is 14 amino acids. CDR1 is SGHTA and CDR2 is FQGNSA in the germline V gene. The DNA for the CDR3 is TGTGCCAGCAGCTTAGACGGAGGGATCAGGGGCTACACCTTC. Translating it yields CASSLDGGIRGYTF.

J is TRBJ1-3 and V is TRBV19, with D tentatively TRBD1 (6 bases). From germline, CDR1 is LNHDA and CDR2 SQIVND (reference sequence). V was trimmed by 3 bases and J by 2 bases, leaving 8 bases between them. The length of the CDR3 is 14 residues. The chain's CDR3 is CASSMGTTGNTIYF. The CDR3 nucleotides read TGTGCCAGTAGTATGGGGACAACTGGAAACACCATATATTTT.

The V and J genes are TRBV19 and TRBJ2-2; D not certain. Between the trimmed V and J ends, which lost 4 bases and 3 bases, there was a span of 15 bases. This CDR3 has 16 amino acids. Looked up from germline, CDR1 is LNHDA and CDR2 is SQIVND (reference sequence). In DNA, the CDR3 is TGTGCCAGTAGTACCCTACTCGGTAGGGACACCGGGGAGCTGTTTTTT. Protein sequence: CASSTLLGRDTGELFF.

The chain links TRBV21-1 to TRBJ1-2; the table names TRBD1, a call not compared with the DNA. TRBV21-1 is described as a pseudogene. The CDR3 has 18 residues. CDR3 bases: TGTGCCAGCAGCAAAGTAGGGACAGCAACCCCTTTTAACTATGGCTACACCTTC. Translated, it gives CASSKVGTATPFNYGYTF.

The chain has TRBV18 and TRBJ1-3, with no clear D. CDR3 length: 14 residues. With 8 bases removed from V and 4 bases from J, the gap between germline ends came to 15 bases. Germline V gene sequence: CDR1 KGHSH, CDR2 LQKENI. Written as DNA, the CDR3 is TGTGCCAGCCGTCGACCTGGCGAGGGAAACACCATATATTTT. Residues: CASRRPGEGNTIYF. The variable domain in full, completed from reference TRBV18 and TRBJ1-3, reads NAGVMQNPRHLVRRRGQEARLRCSPMKGHSHVYWYRQLPEEGLKFMVYLQKENIIDESGMPKERFSAEFPKEGPSILRIQQVVRGDSAAYFCASRRPGEGNTIYFGEGSWLTVV.

This chain links TRBV5-1 with TRBJ2-7; D is tentatively TRBD1 or TRBD2 (6 bases each). The germline V gene has CDR1 SGHRS and CDR2 YFSETQ. The CDR3 consists of 15 residues. Trimming stripped 7 bases from V and 2 bases from J, with 19 bases between. DNA of the CDR3: TGCGCCAGCTCCCCGGGGGCAGGGCGACCCTACGAGCAGTACTTC. This gives the protein CASSPGAGRPYEQYF. Complete variable domain (other parts from reference TRBV5-1 and TRBJ2-7): KAGVTQTPRYLIKTRGQQVTLSCSPISGHRSVSWYQQTPGQGLQFLFEYFSETQRNKGNFPGRFSGRQFSNSRSEMNVSTLELGDSALYLCASSPGAGRPYEQYFGPGTRLTVT.

The J gene is TRBJ1-5, the V gene TRBV19, with D perhaps matching TRBD1 (6 bases). CDR1 is LNHDA and CDR2 is SQIVND in the germline V gene (reference sequence). V was cut by 0 bases and J by 1 base, with 13 bases left in between. The CDR3 contains 17 residues. CDR3 coding DNA: TGTGCCAGTAGTATAGATCGAGGTCAGGGGAGCAATCAGCCCCAGCATTTT. Amino acids: CASSIDRGQGSNQPQHF.

V and J are TRBV6-5 and TRBJ1-3, with 9 bases matching TRBD1. The CDR3 has 15 amino acids. Germline loops: CDR1 MNHEY, CDR2 SVGAGI. J gave up 3 bases and V 4 bases, and 4 bases lay outside the gene matches. DNA of the CDR3: TGTGCCAGCAGTTCGGACAGGGGACTTGGAAACACCATATATTTT. This gives the protein CASSSDRGLGNTIYF.

The CDR3 DNA sequence: TGTGCCAGCAGCTTAGGGAGAAACACTGAAGCTTTCTTT. This gives the protein CASSLGRNTEAFF. The chain has TRBV11-2 and TRBJ1-1; D is undetermined. Germline assignment: CDR1 SGHAT and CDR2 FQNNGV. Deletions cut 1 base from V and 2 bases from J, with 5 bases between. CDR3 length: 13 amino acids.

This rearrangement joins TRBV7-9 to TRBJ2-3; D might be TRBD1 (7 bases). From germline, CDR1 is SEHNR and CDR2 FQNEAQ (reference sequence). CDR3 length: 15 residues. Trimming cost V 4 bases and J 4 bases, with 15 bases left between them. CDR3 residues: CASSYAGGKADTQYF. The CDR3 bases are TGTGCCAGCAGCTATGCAGGGGGGAAGGCAGATACGCAGTATTTT. Full variable domain (remainder filled in from reference TRBV7-9 and TRBJ2-3): DTGVSQNPRHKITKRGQNVTFRCDPISEHNRLYWYRQTLGQGPEFLTYFQNEAQLEKSRLLSDRFSAERPKGSFSTLEIQRTEQGDSAMYLCASSYAGGKADTQYFGPGTRLTVL.

In this sample, this clone turned up once. The chain uses TRBV14 and TRBJ2-3; 7 positions agree with TRBD2. Trimming at V came to 4 bases and at J to 3 bases, leaving 10 bases not matched to a gene. Germline lookup yields CDR1 SGHDN and CDR2 FVKESK. There are 16 residues in the CDR3. The CDR3 protein is CASSPGRGLLTDTQYF. CDR3 coding DNA: TGTGCCAGCAGCCCCGGACGGGGACTATTAACAGATACGCAGTATTTT.

The rearrangement links TRBV11-2 to TRBJ2-1; 8 bases are a match to TRBD2. Germline-derived CDR1 and CDR2 are SGHAT and FQNNGV. The CDR3 contains 16 residues. Trimming at V came to 1 base and at J to 6 bases, leaving 8 bases not matched to a gene. The CDR3 bases are TGTGCCAGCAGCTTAGGTCCTAGCGGGTCGGGCAATGAGCAGTTCTTC. Residues: CASSLGPSGSGNEQFF.

The rearrangement uses TRBV5-1 and TRBJ2-1, with 14 bases identical to TRBD2. Germline CDR1 and CDR2: SGHRS and YFSETQ. With V trimmed by 4 bases and J by 8 bases, 8 bases remained unmatched. The CDR3 has 16 amino acids. For the CDR3, the DNA is TGCGCCAGCAGCCTCGGACTAGCGGGAGGATATGATGAGCAGTTCTTC. It translates to CASSLGLAGGYDEQFF. The full variable domain, its missing parts supplied by reference TRBV5-1 and TRBJ2-1, is KAGVTQTPRYLIKTRGQQVTLSCSPISGHRSVSWYQQTPGQGLQFLFEYFSETQRNKGNFPGRFSGRQFSNSRSEMNVSTLELGDSALYLCASSLGLAGGYDEQFFGPGTRLTVL.

V is TRBV5-6 and J is TRBJ2-2; D gene unclear. CDR3 length: 15 residues. Germline V CDR1 and CDR2: SGHDT, YYEEEE. Trimming took off 4 bases at V and 4 bases at J, with 14 bases between the two ends. CDR3 sequence: CASSLGGVGTGELFF. The CDR3 region has the DNA TGTGCCAGCAGCCTGGGCGGAGTTGGCACCGGGGAGCTGTTTTTT.

The chain joins TRBV9 to TRBJ2-1, with TRBD2 as a possible D gene (5 bases). CDR1 and CDR2 from the germline V gene are SGDLS and YYNGEE. The V end was cut by 0 bases, the J end by 4 bases, with 8 bases between. This CDR3 contains 14 residues. The CDR3 bases are TGTGCCAGCAGCGTAGGGGTAGCGTACAATGAGCAGTTCTTC. Translated, it gives CASSVGVAYNEQFF.

Details on this clone: Sequence at one end of the junction differs from germline and may be a read error. The chain carries TRBV5-1 and TRBJ2-7, with 7 bases aligning to TRBD1. The germline CDR1 and CDR2 sequences are SGHRS and YFSETQ. The CDR3 length is 16 residues. The CDR3: CASSLTPGDSPYGQYF. Written as DNA, the CDR3 is TGCGCCAGCAGCTTGACGCCCGGGGACAGCCCCTACGGGCAGTACTTC.

CDR3 loop: CSVKLAQRGGTDTQYF. In DNA, the CDR3 is TGCAGCGTTAAATTGGCCCAGCGGGGGGGCACAGATACGCAGTATTTT. The chain joins TRBV29-1 to TRBJ2-3, with 9 bases that match TRBD2. The CDR3 consists of 16 residues. The trim removed 5 bases at V and 1 base at J, leaving 10 bases unmatched. Germline CDR1 SQVTM, CDR2 ANQGSEA.